This is a list of T cell receptor beta chains from one sample in a study of T-cell reconstitution after alpha-beta-depleted transplantation in children. MiXCR, run by TCRdb on the PCR reads, gives a single entry per CDR3 protein. The table records some 600,000 distinct CDR3 sequences, approximately 12% of them present only once. This material consisted of PBMCs, mostly from graft donor cells, taken 360 days after TCRalphabeta/CD19-depleted stem cell transplant. The source is a male patient between 5 and 17 years old who had a stem cell transplant for acute myeloid leukemia, so the T cells may come from the graft donor. The CDR3 runs from the conserved cysteine through the conserved F or W. The D gene is left open where the match is weak. Not every row has a clone size; where given, it reads once, few, many or a size class.

>.|TRBJ2-1|few|TRBV4-3
CASSQEVWGSVYNEQFF
TGCGCCAGCAGCCAAGAAGTATGGGGGTCCGTATACAATGAGCAGTTCTTC
>TRBD2|TRBJ2-1|many|TRBV20-1
CSARDLSGDYNEQFF
TGCAGTGCTAGAGATCTAAGCGGGGACTACAATGAGCAGTTCTTC
>TRBD2|TRBJ2-1|few|TRBV20-1
CSAPQIGLAGISSYNEQFF
TGCAGTGCCCCCCAAATTGGGCTAGCGGGGATCAGCTCCTACAATGAGCAGTTCTTC
>TRBD1|TRBJ2-7|.|TRBV28
CASRTGMVYEQYF
TGTGCCAGCAGGACAGGGATGGTCTACGAGCAGTACTTC
>TRBD1|TRBJ1-2|.|TRBV12-3/TRBV12-4
CASTGRGQGKDGYTF
TGTGCCAGCACGGGCCGGGGACAGGGGAAAGACGGCTACACCTTC
>.|TRBJ2-7|.|TRBV4-3
CASSQLGTLDYEQYF
TGCGCCAGCAGCCAACTCGGGACACTTGACTACGAGCAGTACTTC
>TRBD1|TRBJ2-7|.|TRBV4-2
CASSQDLWDRSYEQYF
TGTGCCAGCAGCCAAGATCTCTGGGACAGATCCTACGAGCAGTACTTC
>TRBD2|TRBJ2-7|.|TRBV20-1
CSASSASGNSYEQYF
TGCAGTGCTAGCTCGGCTAGCGGGAACTCCTACGAGCAGTACTTC
>TRBD2|TRBJ2-1|many|TRBV28
CASSLNPLDSTSSANEQFF
TGTGCCAGCAGTTTAAACCCCCTAGACTCGACTAGCAGTGCGAATGAGCAGTTCTTC
>TRBD2|TRBJ2-1|few|TRBV29-1
CSVDYGTSGDEQFF
TGCAGCGTCGATTACGGGACTAGCGGCGATGAGCAGTTCTTC
>TRBD2|TRBJ2-2|many|TRBV11-2
CASSRVTGLAGGPSTGELFF
TGTGCCAGCAGCCGCGTGACCGGACTAGCGGGAGGGCCGAGCACCGGGGAGCTGTTTTTT
>TRBD2|TRBJ2-3|.|TRBV20-1
CSAFSGSTDTQYF
TGCAGTGCGTTTAGCGGGAGCACAGATACGCAGTATTTT
>.|TRBJ1-5|many|TRBV30
CAWSEDTFNQPQHF
TGTGCCTGGAGTGAGGACACGTTCAATCAGCCCCAGCATTTT
>TRBD1|TRBJ2-6|many|TRBV19
CASSGQVRANVLTF
TGTGCCAGTAGCGGACAGGTTCGGGCCAACGTCCTGACTTTC
>TRBD1|TRBJ2-7|.|TRBV20-1
CSATQDRELPTEQYF
TGCAGTGCTACCCAGGACAGGGAGTTACCAACGGAGCAGTACTTC
>.|TRBJ1-5|few|TRBV15
CATSSRDRHGPQHF
TGTGCCACCAGCAGCCGGGACCGACATGGACCCCAGCATTTT
>.|TRBJ2-7|few|TRBV25-1
CASSEEGRISYEQYF
TGTGCCAGCAGTGAGGAAGGCAGAATCTCCTACGAGCAGTACTTC
>TRBD1|TRBJ2-7|many|TRBV20-1
CSARPGTVYEQYF
TGCAGTGCTAGGCCGGGGACAGTCTACGAGCAGTACTTC
>TRBD1|TRBJ2-7|.|TRBV18
CASSSDRDSYEQYF
TGTGCCAGCTCATCGGACAGGGACTCCTACGAGCAGTACTTC
>.|TRBJ2-3|few|TRBV6-4
CASSKDPTTDTQYF
TGTGCCAGCAGTAAGGACCCTACCACAGATACGCAGTATTTT
>TRBD2|TRBJ2-7|.|TRBV29-1
CSVGGLGLAAYEQYF
TGCAGCGTTGGGGGCCTCGGGCTAGCGGCCTACGAGCAGTACTTC
>.|TRBJ2-2|few|TRBV7-3
CASSLTEGNTGELFF
TGTGCCAGCAGCTTAACGGAGGGGAACACCGGGGAGCTGTTTTTT